This TCR beta chain was captured by sequencing in a study of CD8 T cells in ankylosing spondylitis. Study outcomes and limitations: Clones linked to disease were reported to show significant enrichment in matched ankylosing spondylitis synovial fluid. Blood of patients with ankylosing spondylitis appeared to be characterized by a TCR beta motif of eight highly homologous variants. Peripheral blood held disease-linked clones only at relatively low frequency, and these were CD8+.

This clonotype was counted many times. The antigen is undetermined. TCRdb analysed the 5' RACE reads with MiXCR anew, one entry per CDR3 protein. The sample lists approximately 240,000 distinct CDR3 sequences, 20% to 30% occurring once. The CDR3 loop spans 13 amino acids. The germline V gene has CDR1 SQVTM and CDR2 ANQGSEA. V was pared by 7 bases and J by 1 base, with 5 bases of the junction left unmatched. This sequence joins TRBV29-1 and TRBJ2-3; 7 bases match TRBD2. The sequence was collected from a male donor with ankylosing spondylitis or in good health (not recorded which). Sequenced: blood, either unsorted or a sorted T cell fraction (not recorded which). CDR3 protein: CSGGGDGTDTQYF. The CDR3, as DNA: TGCAGCGGGGGGGGGGATGGCACAGATACGCAGTATTTT.